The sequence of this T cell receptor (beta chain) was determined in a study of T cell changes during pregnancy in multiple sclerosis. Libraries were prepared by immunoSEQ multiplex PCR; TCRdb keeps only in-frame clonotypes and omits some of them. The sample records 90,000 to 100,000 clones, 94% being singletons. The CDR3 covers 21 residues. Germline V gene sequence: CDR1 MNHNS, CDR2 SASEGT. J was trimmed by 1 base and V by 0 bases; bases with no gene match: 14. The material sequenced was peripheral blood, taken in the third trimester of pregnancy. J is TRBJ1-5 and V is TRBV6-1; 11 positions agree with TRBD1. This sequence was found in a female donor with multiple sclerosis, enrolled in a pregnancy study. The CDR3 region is CASSEARGQGARWSSNQPQHF. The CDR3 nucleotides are TGTGCCAGCAGTGAAGCTCGTGGACAGGGGGCGCGGTGGTCCAGCAATCAGCCCCAGCATTTT.